These T cell receptor beta chains were read from a single sample in a study of blood T cells in healthy people across ages. Via MiXCR, TCRdb re-called the 5' RACE reads, giving one row per CDR3 protein. The sample lists 2 million or so distinct CDR3 sequences; around half were seen once. The sample comprised blood. These receptors came from a woman aged 40 to 50 in good health. CDR3s include the opening cysteine and the closing phenylalanine or tryptophan. The order of the fields is clone size, V gene, D gene, J gene, CDR3 protein, CDR3 DNA. The D gene is left open where the match is weak. The size entry is marked missing in some rows and otherwise reads once, few, many or a size class.

>.|TRBV6-2/TRBV6-3|TRBD1|TRBJ1-1
CASSLRDSDTEAFF
TGTGCCAGCAGCCTCCGGGACAGTGACACTGAAGCTTTCTTT
>.|TRBV5-1|.|TRBJ2-5
CAISLRETQYF
TGCGCCATCAGCTTAAGGGAGACCCAGTACTTC
>.|TRBV21-1|.|TRBJ1-5
CASSNIPLSWCQPQHF
TGTGCCAGCAGCAATATCCCTCTATCATGGTGTCAGCCCCAGCATTTT
>.|TRBV5-1|TRBD1|TRBJ1-4
CASSLSPGQGKEKLFF
TGCGCCAGCAGCTTATCCCCGGGACAGGGAAAAGAAAAACTGTTTTTT
>once|TRBV27|TRBD1|TRBJ1-2
CASSLMGQPNYGYTF
TGTGCCAGCAGCCTTATGGGACAGCCGAACTATGGCTACACCTTC
>.|TRBV6-5|.|TRBJ1-1
CASSTGRDTEAFF
TGTGCCAGCAGTACAGGGAGGGACACTGAAGCTTTCTTT
>few|TRBV20-1|TRBD1|TRBJ2-5
CSAEGTGGLINQETQYF
TGCAGTGCGGAGGGGACAGGGGGTTTGATAAATCAAGAGACCCAGTACTTC
>few|TRBV7-2|.|TRBJ2-3
CASSLRLVGTDTQYF
TGTGCCAGCAGCCTCAGACTAGTCGGGACAGATACGCAGTATTTT
>.|TRBV9|TRBD1|TRBJ2-5
CASSASLQGAQETQYF
TGTGCCAGCAGCGCTTCACTCCAGGGGGCCCAAGAGACCCAGTACTTC
>few|TRBV6-2/TRBV6-3|TRBD1|TRBJ2-7
CASSHGQESSYNEQYF
TGTGCCAGCAGTCATGGACAGGAGAGCTCCTACAATGAGCAGTACTTC
>.|TRBV18|.|TRBJ1-1
CASSSNRANTEAFF
TGTGCCAGCTCATCCAACAGGGCGAACACTGAAGCTTTCTTT
>few|TRBV7-2|.|TRBJ2-5
CASSVRQKETQYF
TGTGCCAGCAGCGTTCGGCAGAAAGAGACCCAGTACTTC
>.|TRBV7-2|.|TRBJ2-6
CASSLTGASSGANVLTF
TGTGCCAGCAGCCTAACGGGGGCGAGCTCTGGGGCCAACGTCCTGACTTTC
>.|TRBV7-2|.|TRBJ2-3
CASSSYEMYSDTQYF
TGTGCCAGCAGCTCTTATGAAATGTATTCAGATACGCAGTATTTT
>.|TRBV10-1|.|TRBJ2-7
CASSGTGTGLYEQYF
TGCGCCAGCAGTGGGACCGGGACGGGGCTCTACGAGCAGTACTTC
>.|TRBV6-6|TRBD1|TRBJ1-5
CASSYGPGGNQPQHF
TGTGCCAGCAGTTACGGGCCAGGGGGAAACCAGCCCCAGCATTTT
>once|TRBV5-1|.|TRBJ1-1
CASYRVSTEAFF
TGCGCCAGCTACAGGGTCTCCACTGAAGCTTTCTTT
>.|TRBV5-1|.|TRBJ1-2
CASSLGGVEDGYTF
TGCGCCAGCAGCTTGGGTGGTGTGGAGGACGGCTACACCTTC
>.|TRBV29-1|.|TRBJ2-2
CSVEDEIGSHGGELFF
TGCAGCGTTGAAGATGAGATAGGGAGTCATGGCGGGGAGCTGTTTTTT
>.|TRBV2|.|TRBJ2-7
CASSEWSGTYEQYF
TGTGCCAGCAGTGAGTGGTCAGGAACCTACGAGCAGTACTTC
>once|TRBV29-1|.|TRBJ2-3
CSVGAGYRAPSITDTQYF
TGCAGCGTTGGGGCGGGATATCGAGCGCCTAGTATCACAGATACGCAGTATTTT
>few|TRBV5-1|.|TRBJ2-6
CASSSRGGGANVLTF
TGCGCCAGCAGCTCAAGGGGAGGTGGGGCCAACGTCCTGACTTTC
>.|TRBV11-2|TRBD1|TRBJ2-5
CASSHSTGAFRETQYF
TGTGCCAGCAGTCACTCGACAGGGGCTTTTAGAGAGACCCAGTACTTC
>.|TRBV4-2|TRBD2|TRBJ2-5
CASSHEGAGETQYF
TGTGCCAGCAGCCACGAGGGAGCGGGGGAGACCCAGTACTTC
>.|TRBV2|TRBD1|TRBJ1-1
CASRGQGVWNTEAFF
TGTGCCAGCAGGGGACAGGGGGTTTGGAACACTGAAGCTTTCTTT
>.|TRBV6-2/TRBV6-3|TRBD1|TRBJ2-7
CASSNTGTANNEQYF
TGTGCCAGCAGTAACACCGGGACAGCCAACAACGAGCAGTACTTC
>.|TRBV24-1|TRBD2|TRBJ2-1
CATSDLPGLAGNNEQFF
TGTGCCACCAGTGATTTGCCCGGACTAGCGGGGAACAATGAGCAGTTCTTC
>.|TRBV10-3|TRBD2|TRBJ2-3
CAINRGGQTDAQYF
TGTGCCATCAACCGGGGGGGTCAGACAGATGCGCAGTATTTT
>.|TRBV28|.|TRBJ2-7
CASSSPGTPRLYEQYF
TGTGCCAGCAGTTCCCCCGGGACACCCCGACTCTACGAGCAGTACTTC
>few|TRBV29-1|TRBD1|TRBJ2-3
CSVVGDSTSTDTQYF
TGCAGCGTTGTCGGGGACAGCACTAGCACAGATACGCAGTATTTT
>few|TRBV28|.|TRBJ2-6
CASSLGGTANVLTF
TGTGCCAGCAGTTTAGGGGGGACCGCCAACGTCCTGACTTTC
>few|TRBV5-1|.|TRBJ2-3
CASSLVGDTRTDTQYF
TGCGCCAGCAGCTTGGTGGGAGACACCCGCACAGATACGCAGTATTTT
>.|TRBV7-2|TRBD1|TRBJ2-7
CASSAQMTGGYEQYF
TGTGCCAGCAGCGCTCAGATGACAGGGGGATACGAGCAGTACTTC
>few|TRBV4-3|.|TRBJ2-4
CASSQDIQNIQYF
TGCGCCAGCAGCCAAGACATCCAAAACATTCAGTACTTC
>.|TRBV6-2/TRBV6-3|.|TRBJ1-5
CASSYSGRGRGNQPQHF
TGTGCCAGCAGCTACTCGGGGCGGGGACGAGGCAATCAGCCCCAGCATTTT
>.|TRBV10-3|TRBD1|TRBJ2-7
CAISAQGAYEQYF
TGTGCCATCAGTGCACAGGGGGCCTACGAGCAGTACTTC
>few|TRBV7-2|TRBD2|TRBJ2-1
CASSPATGGQFF
TGTGCCAGCAGCCCGGCAACGGGGGGGCAGTTCTTC
>.|TRBV6-5|.|TRBJ1-2
CASSYLGGHNYGYTF
TGTGCCAGCAGTTACCTGGGCGGGCATAACTATGGCTACACCTTC
>few|TRBV4-2|.|TRBJ2-1
CASSQLGVSSYSEQFF
TGTGCCAGCAGCCAATTGGGGGTTTCCTCCTACAGCGAGCAGTTCTTC
>few|TRBV7-9|TRBD2|TRBJ2-1
CASSRLTSGEYNEQFF
TGTGCCAGCAGCCGACTCACTAGCGGCGAGTACAATGAGCAGTTCTTC
>.|TRBV9|.|TRBJ2-3
CASSVARAGDTQYF
TGTGCCAGCAGCGTAGCCAGGGCAGGAGATACGCAGTATTTT
>few|TRBV4-3|TRBD1|TRBJ1-2
CASSQDYRGFGGWNGYTF
TGCGCCAGCAGCCAAGATTACAGGGGGTTCGGCGGTTGGAATGGCTACACCTTC
>.|TRBV6-2/TRBV6-3|.|TRBJ1-5
CASSYGVNSNQPQHF
TGTGCCAGCAGTTACGGGGTGAATAGCAATCAGCCCCAGCATTTT
>.|TRBV10-3|.|TRBJ2-3
CAISESRSGLQGDTQYF
TGTGCCATCAGTGAGTCCCGGTCGGGGTTGCAGGGAGATACGCAGTATTTT